Listed below are T cell receptor beta chains from one sample, sequenced in a study of blood T cell repertoires in COVID-19. Sequencing used immunoSEQ multiplex PCR; TCRdb keeps in-frame clones, though not all of them. The repertoire holds around 82,000 clones, 75% to 95% seen once, with less than 9% in the top ten. The sequenced sample consisted of peripheral blood. The receptors shown here come from a human donor in a cohort sampled during active COVID-19. The CDR3 runs from the conserved cysteine through the conserved F or W. The D gene is left open where the match is weak. Size is stated for part of the rows, as once, few or many counts, or as a class when the clone is expanded.

TRBV9	TRBJ1-6	TRBD1	once	CASSPGTVTPPLHF	TGTGCCAGCAGCCCCGGGACAGTAACGCCACCCCTCCACTTT
TRBV6-2/TRBV6-3	TRBJ2-5	NA	NA	CASSSRETQYF	TGTGCCAGCAGTTCCAGAGAGACCCAGTACTTC
TRBV6-1	TRBJ2-2	TRBD1	NA	CASSEAGTGAGELFF	TGTGCCAGCAGTGAAGCAGGGACAGGGGCCGGGGAGCTGTTTTTT
TRBV29-1	TRBJ1-5	NA	NA	CSVQDKGRSNQPQHF	TGCAGCGTCCAGGACAAGGGGAGGTCCAATCAGCCCCAGCATTTT
TRBV6-6	TRBJ2-1	NA	NA	CASSYSQGSSEQFF	TGTGCCAGCAGTTACTCCCAGGGGTCTAGTGAGCAGTTCTTC
TRBV29-1	TRBJ2-2	NA	NA	CSVRAGTGELFF	TGCAGCGTTCGGGCGGGCACCGGGGAGCTGTTTTTT
TRBV19	TRBJ2-1	NA	NA	CASSTQTGTEQFF	TGTGCCAGTAGTACCCAAACAGGGACTGAGCAGTTCTTC
TRBV19	TRBJ2-7	NA	NA	CASDWGRGDAEQYF	TGTGCCAGTGATTGGGGCAGGGGCGATGCCGAGCAGTACTTC
TRBV27	TRBJ2-1	TRBD2	NA	CASSRLAGPNNEQFF	TGTGCCAGCAGTCGACTAGCGGGGCCCAACAATGAGCAGTTCTTC
TRBV2	TRBJ2-5	TRBD2	NA	CASSSLGLAVETQYF	TGTGCCAGCAGTAGTCTGGGACTAGCGGTGGAGACCCAGTACTTC
TRBV3-1/TRBV3-2	TRBJ1-6	TRBD1	NA	CASSRSQGGYSPLHF	TGTGCCAGCAGCCGGAGTCAGGGGGGATATTCACCCCTCCACTTT
TRBV27	TRBJ2-7	TRBD1	NA	CASSVATGYSHEQYF	TGTGCCAGCAGCGTGGCGACAGGGTACAGCCACGAGCAGTACTTC
TRBV7-9	TRBJ2-3	TRBD2	few	CATSGGASTDTQYF	TGTGCCACGAGCGGGGGGGCGTCCACAGATACGCAGTATTTT
TRBV15	TRBJ2-7	NA	few	CATSRAGDEQYF	TGTGCCACCAGCAGAGCAGGGGACGAGCAGTACTTC
TRBV29-1	TRBJ1-1	TRBD1	NA	CSVGQGGSTKVTEAFF	TGCAGCGTGGGACAGGGAGGGAGCACTAAGGTCACTGAAGCTTTCTTT
TRBV19	TRBJ2-2	NA	NA	CASLGGTHTGELFF	TGTGCCAGCCTTGGCGGGACTCACACCGGGGAGCTGTTTTTT
TRBV18	TRBJ1-5	NA	NA	CASSLGGYQPQHF	TGTGCCAGCTCACTCGGGGGGTATCAGCCCCAGCATTTT
TRBV19	TRBJ2-1	TRBD2	NA	CASSTPGLAGVGIYNEQFF	TGTGCCAGTAGTACCCCGGGACTAGCGGGGGTGGGAATCTACAATGAGCAGTTCTTC
TRBV2	TRBJ1-2	NA	NA	CASTSDSYGYTF	TGTGCCAGCACCTCGGACAGCTATGGCTACACCTTC
TRBV11-2	TRBJ2-7	NA	NA	CASSWADYEQYF	TGTGCCAGCAGCTGGGCAGACTACGAGCAGTACTTC
TRBV28	TRBJ1-3	NA	NA	CASRRQGSSGNTIYF	TGTGCCAGCAGGCGTCAGGGGTCCTCTGGAAACACCATATATTTT
TRBV27	TRBJ1-4	TRBD1	NA	CASSAQGATNEKLFF	TGTGCCAGCAGTGCCCAGGGGGCGACTAATGAAAAACTGTTTTTT